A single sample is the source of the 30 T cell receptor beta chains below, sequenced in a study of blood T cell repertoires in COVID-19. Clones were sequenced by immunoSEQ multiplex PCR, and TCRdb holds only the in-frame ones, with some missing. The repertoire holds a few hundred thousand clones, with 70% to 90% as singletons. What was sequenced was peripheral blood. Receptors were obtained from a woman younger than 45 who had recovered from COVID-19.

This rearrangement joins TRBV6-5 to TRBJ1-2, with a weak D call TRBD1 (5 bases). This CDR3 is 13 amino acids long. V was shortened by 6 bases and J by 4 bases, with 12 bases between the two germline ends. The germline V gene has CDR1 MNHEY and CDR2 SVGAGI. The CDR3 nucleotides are TGTGCCAGCAGGACCGGACACTTCTATGGCTACACCTTC. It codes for CASRTGHFYGYTF.

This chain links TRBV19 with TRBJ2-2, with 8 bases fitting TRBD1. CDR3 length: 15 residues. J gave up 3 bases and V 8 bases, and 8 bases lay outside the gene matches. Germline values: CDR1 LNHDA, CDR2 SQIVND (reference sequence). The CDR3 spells CASARQGPHTGELFF. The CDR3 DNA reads TGTGCCAGTGCTAGACAGGGGCCCCACACCGGGGAGCTGTTTTTT.

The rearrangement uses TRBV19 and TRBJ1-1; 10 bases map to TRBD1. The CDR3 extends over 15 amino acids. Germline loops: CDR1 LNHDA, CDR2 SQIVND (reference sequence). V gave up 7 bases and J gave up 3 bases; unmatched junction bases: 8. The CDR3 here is CASNVPGQGYTEAFF. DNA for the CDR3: TGTGCCAGTAACGTCCCGGGACAGGGGTACACTGAAGCTTTCTTT.

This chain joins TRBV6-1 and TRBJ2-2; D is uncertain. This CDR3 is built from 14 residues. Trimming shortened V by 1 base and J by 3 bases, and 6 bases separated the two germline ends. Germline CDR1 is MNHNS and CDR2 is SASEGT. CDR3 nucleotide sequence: TGTGCCAGCAGTGAAGATCCAGACACCGGGGAGCTGTTTTTT. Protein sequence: CASSEDPDTGELFF.

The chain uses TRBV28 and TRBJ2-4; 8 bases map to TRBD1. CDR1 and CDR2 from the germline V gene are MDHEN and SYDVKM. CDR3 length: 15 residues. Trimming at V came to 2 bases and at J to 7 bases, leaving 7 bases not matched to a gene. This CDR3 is CASSLPWTGNNIQYF. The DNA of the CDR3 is TGTGCCAGCAGTTTACCTTGGACAGGGAACAACATTCAGTACTTC.

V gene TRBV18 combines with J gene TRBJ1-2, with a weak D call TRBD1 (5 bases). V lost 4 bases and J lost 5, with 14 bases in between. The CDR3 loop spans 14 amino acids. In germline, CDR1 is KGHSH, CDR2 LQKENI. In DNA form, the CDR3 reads TGTGCCAGCTCACTATTGACAGATACTTATGGCTACACCTTC. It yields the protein CASSLLTDTYGYTF.

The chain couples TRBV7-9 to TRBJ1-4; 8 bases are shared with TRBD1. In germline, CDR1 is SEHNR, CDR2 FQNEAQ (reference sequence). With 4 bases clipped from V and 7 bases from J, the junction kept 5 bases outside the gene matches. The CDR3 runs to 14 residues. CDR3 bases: TGTGCCAGCAGCTCCGGGACAGGCGGTGAAAAACTGTTTTTT. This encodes CASSSGTGGEKLFF.

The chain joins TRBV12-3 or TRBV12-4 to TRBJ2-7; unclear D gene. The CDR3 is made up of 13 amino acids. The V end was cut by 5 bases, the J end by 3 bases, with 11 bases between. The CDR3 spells CASSTRTDYEQYF. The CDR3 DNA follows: TGTGCCAGCAGTACCCGCACAGACTACGAGCAGTACTTC.

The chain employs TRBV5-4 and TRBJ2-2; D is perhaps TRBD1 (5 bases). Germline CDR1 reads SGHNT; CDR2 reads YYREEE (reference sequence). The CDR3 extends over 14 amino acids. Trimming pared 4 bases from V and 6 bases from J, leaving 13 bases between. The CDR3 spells CASSTPVGAGELFF. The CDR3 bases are TGTGCCAGCAGCACCCCGGTAGGGGCCGGGGAGCTGTTTTTT.

CDR3: CASSQDVSGGADEQFF. CDR3 in DNA: TGCGCCAGCAGCCAAGATGTGAGCGGGGGGGCGGATGAGCAGTTCTTC. V gene TRBV4-1 combines with J gene TRBJ2-1; 10 nucleotides agree with TRBD2. Germline-derived CDR1 and CDR2 are MGHRA and YSYEKL. This CDR3 region has 16 residues. J lost 8 bases, V lost 0 bases, and 7 bases had no gene match.

The CDR3 DNA reads as TGCGCCAGCAGCTTGGCGGGGGGAGGCACCGGGGAGCTGTTTTTT. Translating it yields CASSLAGGGTGELFF. The chain joins TRBV5-1 to TRBJ2-2; 7 nucleotides match TRBD2. CDR3 size: 15 residues. After removal of 0 bases from V and 4 bases from J, the junction contained 3 bases not matched to a gene. The germline V gene has CDR1 SGHRS and CDR2 YFSETQ.

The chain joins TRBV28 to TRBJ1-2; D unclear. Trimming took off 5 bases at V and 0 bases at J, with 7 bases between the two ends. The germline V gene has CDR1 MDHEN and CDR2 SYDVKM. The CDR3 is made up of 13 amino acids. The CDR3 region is CASSLTANYGYTF. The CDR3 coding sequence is TGTGCCAGCAGTCTGACTGCTAACTATGGCTACACCTTC.

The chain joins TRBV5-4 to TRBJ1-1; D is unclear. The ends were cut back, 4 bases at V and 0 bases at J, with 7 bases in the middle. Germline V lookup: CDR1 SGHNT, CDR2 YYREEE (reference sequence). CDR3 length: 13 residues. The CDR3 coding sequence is TGTGCCAGCAGCACACAGATGAACACTGAAGCTTTCTTT. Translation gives CASSTQMNTEAFF.

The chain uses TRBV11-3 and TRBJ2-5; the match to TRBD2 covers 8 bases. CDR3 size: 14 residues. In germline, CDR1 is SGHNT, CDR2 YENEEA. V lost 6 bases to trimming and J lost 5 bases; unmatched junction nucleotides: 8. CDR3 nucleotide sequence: TGTGCCAGCAGTGGCGGGGAGCGGGGGGAGACCCAGTACTTC. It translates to CASSGGERGETQYF.

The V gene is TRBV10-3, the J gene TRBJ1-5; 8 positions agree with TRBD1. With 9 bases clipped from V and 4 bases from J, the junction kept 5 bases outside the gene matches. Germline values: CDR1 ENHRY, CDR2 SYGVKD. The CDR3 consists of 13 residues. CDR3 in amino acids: CAIGQGSNQPQHF. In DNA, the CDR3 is TGTGCCATTGGACAGGGATCGAATCAGCCCCAGCATTTT.

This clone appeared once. This chain's CDR3 is CASSSDATGDTEAFF. CDR3 DNA: TGTGCCAGCAGCTCCGACGCCACCGGGGACACTGAAGCTTTCTTT. The chain recombines TRBV5-5 with TRBJ1-1; D not resolved. V lost 3 bases, J lost 3 bases, and 15 bases lay in between. This CDR3 spans 15 amino acids. CDR1 and CDR2 from the germline V gene are SGHKS and YYEKEE (reference sequence).

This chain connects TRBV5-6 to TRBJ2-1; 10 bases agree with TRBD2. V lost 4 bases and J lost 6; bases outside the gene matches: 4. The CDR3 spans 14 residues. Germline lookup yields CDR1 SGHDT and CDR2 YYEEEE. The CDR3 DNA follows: TGTGCCAGCAGCACAGCGGGGGGGCCCAATGAGCAGTTCTTC. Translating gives CASSTAGGPNEQFF.

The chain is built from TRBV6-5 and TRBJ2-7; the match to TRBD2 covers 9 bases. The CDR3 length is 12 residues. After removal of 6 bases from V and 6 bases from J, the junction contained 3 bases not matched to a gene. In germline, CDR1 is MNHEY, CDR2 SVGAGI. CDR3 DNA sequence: TGTGCCAGCAGCGAGCGGGGGGCCGAGCAGTACTTC. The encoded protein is CASSERGAEQYF.

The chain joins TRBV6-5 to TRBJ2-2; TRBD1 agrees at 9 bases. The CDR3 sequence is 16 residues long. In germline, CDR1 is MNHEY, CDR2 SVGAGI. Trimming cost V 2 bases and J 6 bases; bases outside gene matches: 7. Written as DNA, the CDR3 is TGTGCCAGCAGTTACAGGACAGGGGTGTCCGCCGGGGAGCTGTTTTTT. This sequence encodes CASSYRTGVSAGELFF.

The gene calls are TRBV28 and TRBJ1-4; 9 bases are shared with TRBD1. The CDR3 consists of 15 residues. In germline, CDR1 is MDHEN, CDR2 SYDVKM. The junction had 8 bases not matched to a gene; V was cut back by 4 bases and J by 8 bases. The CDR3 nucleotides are TGTGCCAGCAGTTCCGGGACAGGGTGGGCCGAAAAACTGTTTTTT. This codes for CASSSGTGWAEKLFF.

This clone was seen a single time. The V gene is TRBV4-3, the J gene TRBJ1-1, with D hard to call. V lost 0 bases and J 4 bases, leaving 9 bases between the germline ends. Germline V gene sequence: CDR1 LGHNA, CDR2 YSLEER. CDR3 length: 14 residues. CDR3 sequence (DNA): TGCGCCAGCAGCCAAGATGGCCCTTTCACTGAAGCTTTCTTT. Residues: CASSQDGPFTEAFF.

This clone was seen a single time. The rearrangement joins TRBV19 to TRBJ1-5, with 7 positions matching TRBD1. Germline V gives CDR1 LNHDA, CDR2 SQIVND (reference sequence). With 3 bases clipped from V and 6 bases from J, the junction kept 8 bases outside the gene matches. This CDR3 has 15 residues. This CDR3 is CASSIGGGRGQPQHF. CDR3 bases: TGTGCCAGTAGTATCGGAGGGGGCCGGGGTCAGCCCCAGCATTTT.

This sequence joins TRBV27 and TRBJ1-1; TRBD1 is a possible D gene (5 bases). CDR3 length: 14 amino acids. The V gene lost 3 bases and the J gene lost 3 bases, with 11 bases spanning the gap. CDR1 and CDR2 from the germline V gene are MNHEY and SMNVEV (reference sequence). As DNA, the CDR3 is TGTGCCAGCAGTTTCGCGGGGGAATACACTGAAGCTTTCTTT. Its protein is CASSFAGEYTEAFF.

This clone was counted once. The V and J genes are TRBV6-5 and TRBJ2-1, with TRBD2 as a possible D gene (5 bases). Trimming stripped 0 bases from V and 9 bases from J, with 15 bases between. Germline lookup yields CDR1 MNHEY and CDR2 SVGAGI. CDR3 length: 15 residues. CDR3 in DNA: TGTGCCAGCAGTTACTCGATTCTTGAGGGTTCTGAGCAGTTCTTC. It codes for CASSYSILEGSEQFF.

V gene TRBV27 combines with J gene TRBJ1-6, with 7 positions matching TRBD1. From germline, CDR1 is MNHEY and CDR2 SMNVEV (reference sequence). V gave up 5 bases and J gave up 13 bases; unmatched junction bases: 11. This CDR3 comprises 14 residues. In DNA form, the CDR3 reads TGTGCCAGCAGTACAGGGGAAACAATTTCCCCCCTCCACTTT. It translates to CASSTGETISPLHF.

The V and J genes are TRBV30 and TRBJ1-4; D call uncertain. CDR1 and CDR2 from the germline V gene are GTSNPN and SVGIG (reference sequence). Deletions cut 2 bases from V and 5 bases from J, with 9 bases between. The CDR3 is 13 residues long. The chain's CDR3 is CAWSLGGNEKLFF. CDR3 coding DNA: TGTGCCTGGAGTTTAGGAGGGAATGAAAAACTGTTTTTT.

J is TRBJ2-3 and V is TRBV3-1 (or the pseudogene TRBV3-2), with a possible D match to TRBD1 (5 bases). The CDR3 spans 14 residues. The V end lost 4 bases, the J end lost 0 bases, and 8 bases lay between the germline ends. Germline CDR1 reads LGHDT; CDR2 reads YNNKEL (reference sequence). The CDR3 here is CASSLRQSTDTQYF. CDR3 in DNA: TGTGCCAGCAGCCTCCGACAGAGCACAGATACGCAGTATTTT.

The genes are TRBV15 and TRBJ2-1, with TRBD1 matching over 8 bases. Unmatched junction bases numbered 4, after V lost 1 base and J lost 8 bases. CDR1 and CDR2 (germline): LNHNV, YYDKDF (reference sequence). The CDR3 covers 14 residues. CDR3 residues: CATSRVDRVYEQFF. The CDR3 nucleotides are TGTGCCACCAGCAGAGTGGACAGGGTGTATGAGCAGTTCTTC.

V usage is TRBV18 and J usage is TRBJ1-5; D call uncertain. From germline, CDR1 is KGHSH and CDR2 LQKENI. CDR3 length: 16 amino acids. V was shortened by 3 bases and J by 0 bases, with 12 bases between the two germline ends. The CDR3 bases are TGTGCCAGCTCACCGAGGGCCTTAAATAGCAATCAGCCCCAGCATTTT. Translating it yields CASSPRALNSNQPQHF. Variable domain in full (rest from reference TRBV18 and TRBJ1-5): NAGVMQNPRHLVRRRGQEARLRCSPMKGHSHVYWYRQLPEEGLKFMVYLQKENIIDESGMPKERFSAEFPKEGPSILRIQQVVRGDSAAYFCASSPRALNSNQPQHFGDGTRLSIL.

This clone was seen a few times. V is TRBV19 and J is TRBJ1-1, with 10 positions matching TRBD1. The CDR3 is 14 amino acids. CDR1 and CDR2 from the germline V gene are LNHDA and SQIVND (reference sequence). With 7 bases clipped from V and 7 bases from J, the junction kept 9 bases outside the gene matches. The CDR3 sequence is CASTTGQGTGEAFF. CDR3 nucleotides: TGTGCCAGTACCACGGGACAGGGGACCGGTGAAGCTTTCTTT.